This TCR beta chain was sequenced in a study of blood T cell repertoires in COVID-19. Study in general: T cells, B-cell-depleted T cells, or PBMCs supplied cDNA or gDNA.

This clone was seen once. Source study methods: Reference gene primer amplification in the assay estimated nucleated cell counts. Here immunoSEQ multiplex PCR was the method, and the copy in TCRdb shows in-frame clones only, minus some. That table furnishes V, J and clone size, whereas the DNA furnished D and trimming. Seen here are 150,000 or so clones, 77% observed once, and the top ten hold roughly 9%. Sequenced: peripheral blood. The receptor was derived from a woman in her forties or fifties with active or convalescent COVID-19.

CDR3 sequence (DNA): TGTGCCAGCAGTTTTGGGGGGACAGCCGATCAGCCCCAGCATTTT. Translated: CASSFGGTADQPQHF. V is TRBV6-2 or TRBV6-3 and J is TRBJ1-5; TRBD1 matches at 7 bases. The germline CDR1 and CDR2 sequences are MNHEY and SVGEGT. This CDR3 comprises 15 residues. The V gene end was trimmed by 4 bases and the J gene end by 5 bases; junction bases not matched to a gene: 8.